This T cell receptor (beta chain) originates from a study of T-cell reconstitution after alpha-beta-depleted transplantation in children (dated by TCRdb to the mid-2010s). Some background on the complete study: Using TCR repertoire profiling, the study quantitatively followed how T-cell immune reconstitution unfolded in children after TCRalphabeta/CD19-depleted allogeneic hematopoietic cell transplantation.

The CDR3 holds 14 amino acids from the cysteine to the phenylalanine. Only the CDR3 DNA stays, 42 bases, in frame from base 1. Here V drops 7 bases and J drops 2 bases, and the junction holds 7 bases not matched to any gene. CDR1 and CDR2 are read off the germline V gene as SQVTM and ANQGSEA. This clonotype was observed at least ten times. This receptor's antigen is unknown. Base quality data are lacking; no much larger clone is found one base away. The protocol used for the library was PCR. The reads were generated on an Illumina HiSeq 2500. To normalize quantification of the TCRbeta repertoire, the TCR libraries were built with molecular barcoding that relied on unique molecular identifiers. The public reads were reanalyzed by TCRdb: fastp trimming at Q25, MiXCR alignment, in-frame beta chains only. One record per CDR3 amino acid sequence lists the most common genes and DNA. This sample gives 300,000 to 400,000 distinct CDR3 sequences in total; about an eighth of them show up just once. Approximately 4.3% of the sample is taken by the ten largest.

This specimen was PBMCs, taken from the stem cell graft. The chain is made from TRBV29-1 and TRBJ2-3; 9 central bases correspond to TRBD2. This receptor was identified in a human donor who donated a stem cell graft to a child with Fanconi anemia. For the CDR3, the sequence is CSAPAGGTTDTQYF. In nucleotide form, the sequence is TGCAGCGCGCCAGCGGGGGGAACCACAGATACGCAGTATTTT.